This TCR beta chain was sequenced in a study of CD8+ T cells in alopecia areata. The CDR3 extends over 13 amino acids. Germline V gene data show CDR1 as MNHNS and CDR2 as SASEGT. Trimming pared 2 bases from V and 1 base from J, leaving 5 bases between. Extracted from the samples, RNA was reverse transcribed into cDNA to serve as the sequencing template. Some clones are missing from TCRdb's copy, which holds only in-frame ones; the method was immunoSEQ multiplex PCR. The table lists fewer than 200,000 clones, 67% of them singletons. The sample consisted of CD8+ T cells sorted from blood, taken at week 0. The chain couples TRBV6-1 to TRBJ1-1; D gene ambiguous. The receptor's source is a human donor with alopecia areata. CDR3 coding DNA: TGTGCCAGCAGTGAATCTCCGAACACTGAAGCTTTCTTT. It encodes CASSESPNTEAFF.